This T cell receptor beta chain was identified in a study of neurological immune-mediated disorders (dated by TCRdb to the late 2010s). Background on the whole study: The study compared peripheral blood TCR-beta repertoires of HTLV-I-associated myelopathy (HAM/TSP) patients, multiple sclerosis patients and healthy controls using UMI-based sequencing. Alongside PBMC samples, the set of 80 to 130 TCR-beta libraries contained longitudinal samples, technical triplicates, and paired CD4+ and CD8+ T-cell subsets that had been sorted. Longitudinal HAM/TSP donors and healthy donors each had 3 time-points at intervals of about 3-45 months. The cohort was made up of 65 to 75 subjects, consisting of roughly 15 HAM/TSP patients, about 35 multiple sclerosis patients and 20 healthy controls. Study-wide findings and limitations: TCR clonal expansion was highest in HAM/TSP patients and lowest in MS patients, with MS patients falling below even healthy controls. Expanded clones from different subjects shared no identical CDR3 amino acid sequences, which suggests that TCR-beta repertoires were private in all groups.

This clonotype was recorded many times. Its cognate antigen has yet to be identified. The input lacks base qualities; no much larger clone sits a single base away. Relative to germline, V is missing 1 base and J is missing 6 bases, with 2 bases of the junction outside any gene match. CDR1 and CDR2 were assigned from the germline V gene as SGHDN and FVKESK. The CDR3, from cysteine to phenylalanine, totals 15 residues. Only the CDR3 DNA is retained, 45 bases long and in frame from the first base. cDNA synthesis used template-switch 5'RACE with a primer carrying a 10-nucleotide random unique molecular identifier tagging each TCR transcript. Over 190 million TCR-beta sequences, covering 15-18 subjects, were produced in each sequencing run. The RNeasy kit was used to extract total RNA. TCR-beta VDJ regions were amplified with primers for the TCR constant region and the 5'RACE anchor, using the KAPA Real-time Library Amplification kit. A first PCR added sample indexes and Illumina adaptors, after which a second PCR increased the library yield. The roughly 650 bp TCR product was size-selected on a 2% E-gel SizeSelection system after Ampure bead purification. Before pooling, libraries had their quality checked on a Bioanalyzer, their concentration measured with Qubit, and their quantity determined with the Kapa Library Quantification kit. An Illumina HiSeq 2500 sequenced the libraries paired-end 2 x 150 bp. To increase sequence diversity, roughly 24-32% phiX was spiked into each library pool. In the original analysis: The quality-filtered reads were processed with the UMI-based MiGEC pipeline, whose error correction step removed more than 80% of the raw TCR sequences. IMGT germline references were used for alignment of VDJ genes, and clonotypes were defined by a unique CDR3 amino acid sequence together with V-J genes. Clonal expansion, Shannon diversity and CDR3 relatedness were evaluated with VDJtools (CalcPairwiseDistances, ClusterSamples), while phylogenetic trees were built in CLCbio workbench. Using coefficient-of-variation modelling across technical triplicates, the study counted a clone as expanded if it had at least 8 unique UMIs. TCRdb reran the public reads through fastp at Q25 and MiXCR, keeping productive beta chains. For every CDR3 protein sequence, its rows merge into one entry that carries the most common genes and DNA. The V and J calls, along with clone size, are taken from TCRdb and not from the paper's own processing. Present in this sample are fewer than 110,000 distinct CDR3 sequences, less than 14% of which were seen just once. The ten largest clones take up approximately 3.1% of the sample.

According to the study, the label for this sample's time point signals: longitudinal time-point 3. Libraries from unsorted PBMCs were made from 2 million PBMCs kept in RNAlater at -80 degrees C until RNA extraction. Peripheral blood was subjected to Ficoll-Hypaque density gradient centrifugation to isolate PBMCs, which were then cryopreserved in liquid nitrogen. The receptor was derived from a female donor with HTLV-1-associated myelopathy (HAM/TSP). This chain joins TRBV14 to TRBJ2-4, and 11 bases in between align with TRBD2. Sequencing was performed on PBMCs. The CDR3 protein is CASSQAGTSGNIQYF. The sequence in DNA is TGTGCCAGCAGCCAAGCCGGGACTAGCGGAAACATTCAGTACTTC.